This T cell receptor beta chain was found in a study of cytomegalovirus exposure and HLA in healthy donors. Study-wide results and caveats: In vitro, three CMV-associated chains proved specific for CMV antigens.

This CDR3 contains 16 residues. Germline values: CDR1 SGHTS, CDR2 YDEGEE. The V segment lost 0 bases and the J segment 4 bases; nucleotides outside the gene matches: 7. Comment on this clone: Antigen specificity is unknown.

PCR was performed using 60 Vbeta and 13 Jbeta primers. The repertoire was sequenced with immunoSEQ multiplex PCR; TCRdb's copy has only in-frame clones and lacks some. The sample data list about 100,000 clones. Sequenced input: PBMCs. This clonotype was sampled from a man aged 45 to 65 in good health and CMV-seronegative. The V and J genes are TRBV5-8 and TRBJ2-1; the match to TRBD2 covers 7 bases. The CDR3 reads CASSLVRGGPYNEQFF. As DNA, the CDR3 is TGTGCCAGCAGCTTGGTGCGGGGAGGGCCTTACAATGAGCAGTTCTTC.